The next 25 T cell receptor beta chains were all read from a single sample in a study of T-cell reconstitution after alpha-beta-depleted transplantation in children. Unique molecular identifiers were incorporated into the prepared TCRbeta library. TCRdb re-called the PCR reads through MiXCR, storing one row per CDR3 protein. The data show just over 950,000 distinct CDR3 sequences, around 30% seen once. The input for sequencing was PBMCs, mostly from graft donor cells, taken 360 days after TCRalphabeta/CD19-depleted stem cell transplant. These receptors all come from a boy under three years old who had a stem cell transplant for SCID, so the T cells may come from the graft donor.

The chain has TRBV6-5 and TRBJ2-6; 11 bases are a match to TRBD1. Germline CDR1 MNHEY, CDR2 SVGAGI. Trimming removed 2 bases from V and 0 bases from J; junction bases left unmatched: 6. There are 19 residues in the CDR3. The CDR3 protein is CASSYLGQGVSSGANVLTF. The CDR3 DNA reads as TGTGCCAGCAGTTACCTGGGACAGGGGGTTTCCTCTGGGGCCAACGTCCTGACTTTC.

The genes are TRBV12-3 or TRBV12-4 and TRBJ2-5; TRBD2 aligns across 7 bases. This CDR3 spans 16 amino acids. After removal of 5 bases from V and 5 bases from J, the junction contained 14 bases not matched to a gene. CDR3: CASSPAWGGSGETQYF. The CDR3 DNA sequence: TGTGCCAGCAGTCCCGCTTGGGGGGGGTCTGGGGAGACCCAGTACTTC.

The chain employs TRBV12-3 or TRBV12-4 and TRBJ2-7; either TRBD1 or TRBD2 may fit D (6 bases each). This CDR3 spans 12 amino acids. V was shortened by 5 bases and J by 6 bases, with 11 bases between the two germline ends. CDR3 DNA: TGTGCCAGCAGTCGGGGGCGGGGCGAGCAGTACTTC. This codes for CASSRGRGEQYF.

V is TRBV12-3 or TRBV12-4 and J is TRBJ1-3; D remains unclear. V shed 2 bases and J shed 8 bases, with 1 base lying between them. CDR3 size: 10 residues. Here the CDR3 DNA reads TGTGCCAGCAGTTTACACACCATATATTTT. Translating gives CASSLHTIYF.

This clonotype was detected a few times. This chain's CDR3 is CASSSSLDRDSEQYF. In nucleotides, the CDR3 is TGTGCCAGCAGTTCATCCCTGGACAGGGACAGCGAGCAGTACTTC. V usage is TRBV27 and J usage is TRBJ2-7, with TRBD1 matching over 8 bases. Germline CDR1 MNHEY, CDR2 SMNVEV (reference sequence). The trim removed 4 bases at V and 6 bases at J, leaving 11 bases unmatched. This CDR3 is built from 15 residues.

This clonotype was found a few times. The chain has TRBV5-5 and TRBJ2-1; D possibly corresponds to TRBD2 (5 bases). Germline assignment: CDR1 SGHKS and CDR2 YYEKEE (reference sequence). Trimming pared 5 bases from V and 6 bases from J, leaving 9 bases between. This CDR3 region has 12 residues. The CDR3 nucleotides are TGTGCCAGCAGTCTAGCCTCCAATGAGCAGTTCTTC. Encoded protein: CASSLASNEQFF.

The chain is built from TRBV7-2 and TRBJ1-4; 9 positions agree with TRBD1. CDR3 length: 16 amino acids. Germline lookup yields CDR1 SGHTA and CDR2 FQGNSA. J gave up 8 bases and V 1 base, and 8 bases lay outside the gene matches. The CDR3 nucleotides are TGTGCCAGCAGCTTAGGCGCGGGACAGGGAAAGGAAAAACTGTTTTTT. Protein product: CASSLGAGQGKEKLFF.

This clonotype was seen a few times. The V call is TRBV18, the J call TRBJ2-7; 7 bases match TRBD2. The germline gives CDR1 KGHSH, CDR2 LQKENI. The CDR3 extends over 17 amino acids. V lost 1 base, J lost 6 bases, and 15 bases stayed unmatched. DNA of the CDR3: TGTGCCAGCTCACCACGTCCCCAGGGCGGGGGAAAGGGCGAGCAGTACTTC. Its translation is CASSPRPQGGGKGEQYF.

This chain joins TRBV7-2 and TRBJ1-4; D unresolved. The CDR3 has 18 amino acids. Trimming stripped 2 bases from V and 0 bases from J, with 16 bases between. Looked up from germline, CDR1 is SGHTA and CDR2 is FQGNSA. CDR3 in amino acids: CASSLSDGTTSTNEKLFF. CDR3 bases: TGTGCCAGCAGCTTATCGGACGGAACGACCTCAACTAATGAAAAACTGTTTTTT.

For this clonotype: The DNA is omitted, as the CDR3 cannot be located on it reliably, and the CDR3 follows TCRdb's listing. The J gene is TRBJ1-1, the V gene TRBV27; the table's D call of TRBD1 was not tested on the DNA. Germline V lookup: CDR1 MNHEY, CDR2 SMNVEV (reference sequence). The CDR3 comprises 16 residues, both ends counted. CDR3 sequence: CASSTSLQDFDTEAFF.

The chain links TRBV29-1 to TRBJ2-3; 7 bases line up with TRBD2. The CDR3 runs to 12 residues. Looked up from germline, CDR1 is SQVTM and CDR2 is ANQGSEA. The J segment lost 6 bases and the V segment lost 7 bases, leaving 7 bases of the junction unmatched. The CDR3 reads CSALAGGDTQYF. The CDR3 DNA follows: TGCAGCGCGTTGGCCGGGGGGGATACGCAGTATTTT.

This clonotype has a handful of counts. Here the CDR3 reads CASSQEGKRVNTGELFF. In nucleotides, the CDR3 is TGCGCCAGCAGCCAAGAGGGGAAACGGGTGAACACCGGGGAGCTGTTTTTT. The chain recombines TRBV4-1 with TRBJ2-2; unclear D gene. Trimming left V 0 bases short and J 1 base short, with 12 bases between. The CDR3 length is 17 residues. Germline V gene data show CDR1 as MGHRA and CDR2 as YSYEKL.

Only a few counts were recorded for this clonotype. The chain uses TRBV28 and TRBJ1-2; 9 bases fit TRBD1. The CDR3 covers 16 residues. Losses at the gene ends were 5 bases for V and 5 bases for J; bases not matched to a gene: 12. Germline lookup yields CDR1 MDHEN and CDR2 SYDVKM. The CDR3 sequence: CASSPLTGGGLYGYTF. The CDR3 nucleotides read TGTGCCAGCAGTCCACTAACAGGGGGCGGTCTGTATGGCTACACCTTC.

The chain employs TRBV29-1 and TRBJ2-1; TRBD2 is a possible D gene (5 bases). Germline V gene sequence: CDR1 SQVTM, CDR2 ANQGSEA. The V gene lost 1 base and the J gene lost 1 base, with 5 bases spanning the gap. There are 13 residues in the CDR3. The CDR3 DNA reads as TGCAGCGTTGAAGGCGGGTCCTACAATGAGCAGTTCTTC. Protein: CSVEGGSYNEQFF.

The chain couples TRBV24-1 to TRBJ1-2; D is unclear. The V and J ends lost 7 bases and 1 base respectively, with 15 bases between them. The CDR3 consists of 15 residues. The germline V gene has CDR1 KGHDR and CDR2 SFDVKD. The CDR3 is CATSDPATINYGYTF. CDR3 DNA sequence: TGTGCCACCAGCGATCCCGCAACTATTAACTATGGCTACACCTTC.

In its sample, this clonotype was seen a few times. The CDR3 DNA sequence: TGTGCCAGCAGTTACTCGAATCCGGCGGGGCGCACAGATACGCAGTATTTT. Amino acids: CASSYSNPAGRTDTQYF. V usage is TRBV6-5 and J usage is TRBJ2-3; a weak D match, TRBD2 (6 bases). V shed 0 bases and J shed 1 base, with 14 bases lying between them. Per the germline V gene, CDR1 is MNHEY and CDR2 is SVGAGI. The CDR3 length is 17 residues.

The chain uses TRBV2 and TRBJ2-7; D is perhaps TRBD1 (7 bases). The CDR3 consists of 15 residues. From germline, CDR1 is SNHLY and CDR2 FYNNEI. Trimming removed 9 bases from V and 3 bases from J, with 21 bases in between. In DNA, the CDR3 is TGTGCCAGTAGGAGGGGCAGGGACAGCCTCTACGAGCAGTACTTC. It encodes CASRRGRDSLYEQYF.

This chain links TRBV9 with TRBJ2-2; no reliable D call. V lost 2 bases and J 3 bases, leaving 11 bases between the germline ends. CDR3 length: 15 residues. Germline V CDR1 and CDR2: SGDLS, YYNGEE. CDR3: CASSVGIAYTGELFF. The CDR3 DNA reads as TGTGCCAGCAGCGTGGGTATAGCATACACCGGGGAGCTGTTTTTT.

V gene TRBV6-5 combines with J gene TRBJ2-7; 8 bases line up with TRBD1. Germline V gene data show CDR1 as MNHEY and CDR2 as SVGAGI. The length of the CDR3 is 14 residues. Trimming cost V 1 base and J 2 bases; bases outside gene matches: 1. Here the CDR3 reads CASSYWDRPYEQYF. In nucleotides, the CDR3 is TGTGCCAGCAGTTACTGGGACAGGCCCTACGAGCAGTACTTC.

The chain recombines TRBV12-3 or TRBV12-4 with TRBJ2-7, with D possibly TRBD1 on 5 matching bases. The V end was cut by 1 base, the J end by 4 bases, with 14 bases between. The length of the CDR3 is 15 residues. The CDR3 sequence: CASSLGAGFKYEQYF. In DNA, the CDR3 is TGTGCCAGCAGTTTAGGGGCAGGGTTCAAGTACGAGCAGTACTTC.

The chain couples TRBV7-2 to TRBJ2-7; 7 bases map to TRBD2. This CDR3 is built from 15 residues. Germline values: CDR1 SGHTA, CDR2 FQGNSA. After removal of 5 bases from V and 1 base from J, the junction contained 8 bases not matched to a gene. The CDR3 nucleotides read TGTGCCAGCAGCAAGCAGCGGGGTCCTTCCTACGAGCAGTACTTC. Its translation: CASSKQRGPSYEQYF.

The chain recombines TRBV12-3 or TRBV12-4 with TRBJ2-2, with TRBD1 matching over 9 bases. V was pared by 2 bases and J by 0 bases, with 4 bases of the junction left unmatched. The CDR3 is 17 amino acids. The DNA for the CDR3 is TGTGCCAGCAGTTTACTCACAGGGGGCACGAACACCGGGGAGCTGTTTTTT. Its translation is CASSLLTGGTNTGELFF.

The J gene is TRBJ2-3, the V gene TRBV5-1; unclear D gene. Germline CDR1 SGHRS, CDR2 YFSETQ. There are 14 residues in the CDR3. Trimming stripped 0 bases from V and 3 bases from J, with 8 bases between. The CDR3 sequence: CASSLDQMTDTQYF. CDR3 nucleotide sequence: TGCGCCAGCAGCTTGGACCAAATGACAGATACGCAGTATTTT.

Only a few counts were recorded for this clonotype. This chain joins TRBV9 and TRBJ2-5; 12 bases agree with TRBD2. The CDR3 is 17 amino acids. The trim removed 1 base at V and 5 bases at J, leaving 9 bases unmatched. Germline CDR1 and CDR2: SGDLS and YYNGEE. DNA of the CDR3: TGTGCCAGCAGCGTATCTAGCGGGGGGGCCACTGGGGAGACCCAGTACTTC. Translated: CASSVSSGGATGETQYF.

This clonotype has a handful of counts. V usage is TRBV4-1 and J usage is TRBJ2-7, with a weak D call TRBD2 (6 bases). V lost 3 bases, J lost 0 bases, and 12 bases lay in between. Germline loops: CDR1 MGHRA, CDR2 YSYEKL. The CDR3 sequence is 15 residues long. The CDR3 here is CASSQLVGLSYEQYF. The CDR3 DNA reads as TGCGCCAGCAGCCAGCTAGTGGGACTCTCCTACGAGCAGTACTTC.